A selection of T cell receptor beta chains follows, all from one sample in a study of radiation and T cells in renal cell carcinoma. TCRdb's table, derived via immunoSEQ multiplex PCR, lists solely in-frame clones and lacks some. The sample lists about 91,000 clones, 82% seen once, with roughly 7% in the top ten. Specimen: blood, collected from a patient whose treatment included radiotherapy and nephrectomy. Source of these receptors: a man aged 60 to 75 with renal cell carcinoma. Both conserved end residues are part of each CDR3. The D gene is left open where the match is weak. Some rows have no size entry. The others give once, few or many, or a class for an expanded clone.

D,size,V,J,CDR3,DNA
NA,few,TRBV19,TRBJ1-3,CASSISRSGNTIYF,TGTGCCAGTAGTATATCCCGCTCTGGAAACACCATATATTTT
NA,NA,TRBV2,TRBJ1-2,CASSESVNYGYTF,TGTGCCAGCAGTGAGTCAGTTAACTATGGCTACACCTTC
NA,NA,TRBV7-2,TRBJ2-7,CASSLSGATYEQYF,TGTGCCAGCAGCCTCAGCGGAGCAACCTACGAGCAGTACTTC
NA,NA,TRBV2,TRBJ2-5,CASLVRSGYQETQYF,TGTGCCAGCTTAGTGAGGTCGGGATACCAAGAGACCCAGTACTTC
NA,once,TRBV30,TRBJ2-3,CAWSVGYLTKTAIPDTQYF,TGTGCCTGGAGTGTGGGCTACCTTACCAAAACGGCCATACCAGATACGCAGTATTTT
TRBD2,NA,TRBV28,TRBJ2-2,CASSPRTSGKAGELFF,TGTGCCAGCAGCCCAAGGACTAGCGGGAAGGCCGGGGAGCTGTTTTTT
NA,NA,TRBV4-1,TRBJ1-5,CASSQGEWQPQHF,TGCGCCAGCAGCCAAGGGGAGTGGCAGCCCCAGCATTTT
NA,NA,TRBV10-1,TRBJ2-6,CASSESRAGANVLTF,TGCGCCAGCAGTGAGTCCAGGGCTGGGGCCAACGTCCTGACTTTC
NA,NA,TRBV7-2,TRBJ1-2,CASSLVEGSPHGYTF,TGTGCCAGCAGCTTAGTCGAGGGATCACCCCATGGCTACACCTTC
NA,NA,TRBV5-1,TRBJ2-7,CASSVAGTAYEQYF,TGCGCCAGCAGCGTGGCAGGGACCGCCTACGAGCAGTACTTC
TRBD2,NA,TRBV5-4,TRBJ2-1,CASSEAGAYNEQFF,TGTGCCAGCAGTGAAGCGGGAGCCTACAATGAGCAGTTCTTC
NA,NA,TRBV15,TRBJ1-5,CATSSYRENQPQHF,TGTGCCACCAGCAGCTACAGGGAGAATCAGCCCCAGCATTTT
NA,NA,TRBV25-1,TRBJ1-2,CASSEGYFNYGYTF,TGTGCCAGCAGTGAGGGGTATTTTAACTATGGCTACACCTTC
TRBD2,NA,TRBV19,TRBJ2-2,CASGTRDYNTGELFF,TGTGCCAGTGGTACCCGGGACTACAACACCGGGGAGCTGTTTTTT
NA,NA,TRBV11-2,TRBJ2-7,CASSLGISYEQYF,TGTGCCAGCAGCTTAGGGATCTCCTACGAGCAGTACTTC
TRBD2,NA,TRBV27,TRBJ2-3,CASSFFFPPGLAGPTDTQYF,TGTGCCAGCAGTTTTTTTTTCCCACCTGGACTAGCGGGACCCACAGATACGCAGTATTTT
NA,NA,TRBV19,TRBJ1-4,CASSNRGGTNEKLFF,TGTGCCAGTAGTAATAGAGGGGGAACTAATGAAAAACTGTTTTTT
TRBD1,once,TRBV9,TRBJ2-7,CASSVGDRALEQYF,TGTGCCAGCAGCGTAGGGGACAGGGCTTTGGAGCAGTACTTC
TRBD2,NA,TRBV29-1,TRBJ2-1,CSVGVASGASSYNEQFF,TGCAGCGTTGGGGTGGCTAGCGGGGCCAGCTCCTACAATGAGCAGTTCTTC
NA,NA,TRBV7-2,TRBJ1-2,CASSSTGYYGYTF,TGTGCCAGCAGCTCAACAGGATACTATGGCTACACCTTC
NA,NA,TRBV5-6,TRBJ1-3,CASSLVVGPRDF,TGTGCCAGCAGCTTGGTTGTTGGGCCTCGCGATTTT
TRBD1,NA,TRBV7-8,TRBJ2-7,CASSLVRTGQNEQYF,TGTGCCAGCAGCTTAGTTCGGACAGGGCAAAACGAGCAGTACTTC
NA,NA,TRBV7-2,TRBJ2-2,CASSFRAGDSAGELFF,TGTGCCAGCAGCTTCAGAGCAGGGGATAGTGCCGGGGAGCTGTTTTTT
TRBD1,few,TRBV18,TRBJ1-2,CASSPDSRTGSAGYTF,TGTGCCAGCTCACCAGACTCAAGGACAGGGTCCGCTGGCTACACCTTC
NA,NA,TRBV9,TRBJ2-7,CASSVGGAGYEQYF,TGTGCCAGCAGCGTGGGGGGCGCGGGTTACGAGCAGTACTTC
NA,once,TRBV19,TRBJ1-4,CASSIDLGPGRELGKLFF,TGTGCCAGTAGTATAGATCTCGGGCCAGGGAGGGAACTCGGAAAACTGTTTTTT
TRBD2,NA,TRBV9,TRBJ2-5,CASSVSSGSGLKTQYF,TGTGCCAGCAGCGTTAGTAGCGGGAGTGGTCTAAAGACCCAGTACTTC
NA,NA,TRBV11-2,TRBJ2-5,CASSAIASVREETQYF,TGTGCCAGCAGCGCAATAGCTTCGGTCCGGGAAGAGACCCAGTACTTC
NA,once,TRBV14,TRBJ1-4,CASSPRQNTDEKLFF,TGTGCCAGCAGCCCCCGCCAGAACACGGATGAAAAACTGTTTTTT
NA,NA,TRBV10-3,TRBJ1-2,CAISESNQRPGSYGYTF,TGTGCCATCAGTGAGTCGAATCAGCGGCCAGGGAGCTATGGCTACACCTTC
TRBD2,once,TRBV28,TRBJ2-5,CASSDSGSGETQYF,TGTGCCAGCAGTGATAGCGGGAGTGGCGAGACCCAGTACTTC
TRBD1,NA,TRBV7-8,TRBJ2-7,CASSNSRTGASYEQYF,TGTGCCAGCAGCAACTCGCGGACAGGGGCGTCCTACGAGCAGTACTTC
NA,NA,TRBV6-5,TRBJ2-3,CASSYAGIPTDTQYF,TGTGCCAGCAGTTACGCGGGGATCCCCACAGATACGCAGTATTTT
NA,NA,TRBV5-6,TRBJ2-1,CASSFEHREHNEQFF,TGTGCCAGCAGCTTTGAGCATAGGGAACACAATGAGCAGTTCTTC
NA,NA,TRBV21-1,TRBJ2-2,CASGIFGRENTGELFF,TGTGCCAGCGGTATCTTCGGGAGGGAGAACACCGGGGAGCTGTTTTTT
NA,NA,TRBV28,TRBJ1-2,CASSPHHGYTF,TGTGCCAGCAGTCCACACCATGGCTACACCTTC
TRBD2,NA,TRBV5-1,TRBJ2-5,CASSPGTSGSAGETQYF,TGCGCCAGCAGCCCCGGGACTAGCGGGAGTGCGGGAGAGACCCAGTACTTC
NA,NA,TRBV9,TRBJ2-6,CASSVGGGSGANVLTF,TGTGCCAGCAGCGTAGGAGGGGGCTCTGGGGCCAACGTCCTGACTTTC
NA,NA,TRBV6-1,TRBJ2-2,CASSLGVNTGELFF,TGTGCCAGCTCCTTGGGAGTGAACACCGGGGAGCTGTTTTTT
NA,NA,TRBV27,TRBJ1-1,CASSLSSPYRVGDTEAFF,TGTGCCAGCAGTTTATCCTCTCCCTACAGGGTAGGGGACACTGAAGCTTTCTTT
NA,NA,TRBV5-6,TRBJ1-1,CASSLEGLQRIGMNTEAFF,TGTGCCAGCAGCTTGGAGGGACTCCAGAGAATCGGTATGAACACTGAAGCTTTCTTT
TRBD2,few,TRBV5-1,TRBJ2-3,CASSRSTSGASTDTQYF,TGCGCCAGCAGCCGCTCGACTAGCGGGGCTAGCACAGATACGCAGTATTTT
TRBD2,NA,TRBV10-2,TRBJ2-1,CASSDPSGRGYNEQFF,TGCGCCAGCAGTGACCCTAGCGGGAGGGGCTACAATGAGCAGTTCTTC
NA,NA,TRBV7-2,TRBJ2-5,CASSWTAEETQYF,TGTGCCAGCAGCTGGACAGCAGAAGAGACCCAGTACTTC
NA,once,TRBV6-1,TRBJ2-6,CASTASGGANVLTF,TGTGCCAGCACGGCCTCTGGAGGGGCCAACGTCCTGACTTTC
NA,NA,TRBV9,TRBJ1-2,CASSVEQVPYGYTF,TGTGCCAGCAGCGTAGAGCAGGTCCCGTATGGCTACACCTTC
NA,NA,TRBV7-2,TRBJ2-1,CASSLVAVTYNEQFF,TGTGCCAGCAGCTTGGTGGCGGTAACCTACAATGAGCAGTTCTTC
NA,NA,TRBV9,TRBJ2-7,CASSVGLASYEQYF,TGTGCCAGCAGCGTTGGACTTGCCTCCTACGAGCAGTACTTC
NA,NA,TRBV2,TRBJ2-7,CASREGSYEQYF,TGTGCCAGCAGGGAGGGTTCCTACGAGCAGTACTTC
TRBD2,NA,TRBV11-2,TRBJ2-5,CASSLGRDQYF,TGTGCCAGCAGCTTGGGGAGGGACCAGTACTTC
NA,NA,TRBV11-2,TRBJ2-2,CASSLGFWGEDTGELFF,TGTGCCAGCAGCTTAGGGTTCTGGGGGGAGGACACCGGGGAGCTGTTTTTT
TRBD2,NA,TRBV5-1,TRBJ2-5,CASSTGLAGVGETQYF,TGCGCCAGCAGCACTGGACTAGCCGGGGTGGGAGAGACCCAGTACTTC
TRBD1,NA,TRBV2,TRBJ2-7,CASSEAPGQVYEQYF,TGTGCCAGCAGTGAAGCCCCGGGACAGGTTTACGAGCAGTACTTC
TRBD2,NA,TRBV14,TRBJ2-5,CASSQDLELAGGPSFRETQYF,TGTGCCAGCAGCCAAGATCTGGAACTAGCGGGAGGGCCTTCGTTCCGAGAGACCCAGTACTTC
TRBD1,NA,TRBV2,TRBJ2-1,CASTAGQGAMYEQFF,TGTGCCAGCACCGCGGGACAGGGGGCAATGTATGAGCAGTTCTTC